The 28 T cell receptor beta chains presented below share a single source sample, sequenced in a study of cytomegalovirus exposure and HLA in healthy donors. In the PCR, 60 Vbeta and 13 Jbeta primers were used. Only in-frame clones appear in the TCRdb table, and some are missing; sequencing was by immunoSEQ multiplex PCR. The table has about 100,000 clones, 50% to 65% seen once. Material: PBMCs. The receptors originated from a man aged 25 to 40 in good health and CMV-seropositive.

The V and J genes are TRBV6-1 and TRBJ2-7; 7 nucleotides align to TRBD2. Unmatched junction bases numbered 1, after V lost 8 bases and J lost 3 bases. The CDR3 is 11 amino acids. Germline loops: CDR1 MNHNS, CDR2 SASEGT. CDR3 nucleotides: TGTGCCAGCTGGGGGGGCTACGAGCAGTACTTC. Residues: CASWGGYEQYF.

The chain employs TRBV5-6 and TRBJ1-2; D may be TRBD1 (5 bases). The V gene lost 2 bases and the J gene lost 4 bases, with 12 bases spanning the gap. CDR3 length equals 14 residues. Per germline, CDR1 SGHDT and CDR2 YYEEEE. The CDR3 loop reads CASSFGDFSYGYTF. CDR3 coding DNA: TGTGCCAGCAGCTTCGGGGACTTTTCCTATGGCTACACCTTC.

CDR3 nucleotides: TGTGCCAGCAGCCGCGGAGCGGGCCCAGGTACGCAGTATTTT. Translating gives CASSRGAGPGTQYF. The chain links TRBV6-5 to TRBJ2-3; D might be TRBD2 (6 bases). V was clipped by 6 bases and J by 8 bases, with 18 bases between them. Germline CDR1 and CDR2: MNHEY and SVGAGI. CDR3 length: 14 residues.

This clone was detected only a few times. The chain employs TRBV11-2 and TRBJ2-7; the D is unclear. This CDR3 is 14 amino acids long. Germline CDR1 is SGHAT and CDR2 is FQNNGV. Trimming pared 1 base from V and 3 bases from J, leaving 10 bases between. The CDR3 DNA reads as TGTGCCAGCAGCTTAGGGCAGGCCCTCTACGAGCAGTACTTC. It codes for CASSLGQALYEQYF.

The gene calls are TRBV27 and TRBJ2-7; D gene unclear. V was shortened by 6 bases and J by 3 bases, with 12 bases between the two germline ends. Germline V lookup: CDR1 MNHEY, CDR2 SMNVEV (reference sequence). CDR3 length equals 13 residues. The chain's CDR3 is CASSTIGLYEQYF. As DNA, the CDR3 is TGTGCCAGCAGCACTATCGGTCTCTACGAGCAGTACTTC.

The chain employs TRBV7-6 and TRBJ1-1; TRBD1 is a possible D gene (6 bases). V was pared by 1 base and J by 4 bases, with 13 bases between. CDR1 SGHVS and CDR2 FNYEAQ come from the germline V gene. CDR3 length: 15 amino acids. The CDR3 bases are TGTGCCAGCAGCTTAGGGACAGCTGCGGGCACTGAAGCTTTCTTT. This gives the protein CASSLGTAAGTEAFF.

A few counts support this clone. The chain is built from TRBV5-6 and TRBJ2-5; a possible D gene is TRBD2 (5 bases). Germline values: CDR1 SGHDT, CDR2 YYEEEE. The CDR3 contains 16 residues. The germline V and J ends were trimmed by 4 bases and 1 base, with 17 bases remaining between them. CDR3: CASSPFRDRVQETQYF. Written as DNA, the CDR3 is TGTGCCAGCAGCCCGTTCCGGGATAGGGTCCAAGAGACCCAGTACTTC.

The chain recombines TRBV30 with TRBJ2-2; TRBD1 might be the D (7 bases). V lost 5 bases and J 6 bases, leaving 10 bases between the germline ends. The CDR3 is made up of 12 amino acids. Germline V gene sequence: CDR1 GTSNPN, CDR2 SVGIG (reference sequence). The CDR3 loop reads CAWDRDSGELFF. Written as DNA, the CDR3 is TGTGCCTGGGACAGGGACTCCGGGGAGCTGTTTTTT.

The chain links TRBV4-1 to TRBJ2-1; TRBD2 matches 13 bases. CDR1 is MGHRA and CDR2 is YSYEKL in the germline V gene. Germline trimming cut 4 bases from V and 15 bases from J; bases unmatched to any gene: 12. This CDR3 spans 15 amino acids. CDR3 in DNA: TGCGCCAGCAGCCGACTAGCGGGGGGCCGGTCGGCCTCGTTCTTC. Its protein product is CASSRLAGGRSASFF.

V and J are TRBV5-5 and TRBJ1-1; 7 nucleotides align to TRBD1. CDR3 length equals 15 residues. V shed 1 base, J shed 0 bases, and the junction held 3 bases outside the gene matches. Germline V gives CDR1 SGHKS, CDR2 YYEKEE (reference sequence). The CDR3: CASSLMGQLNTEAFF. CDR3 coding DNA: TGTGCCAGCAGCTTGATGGGACAGCTGAACACTGAAGCTTTCTTT.

The chain has TRBV6-1 and TRBJ1-2; 8 bases align to TRBD1. Germline V gene lookup returns CDR1 MNHNS and CDR2 SASEGT. CDR3 length: 13 residues. The junction had 8 bases not matched to a gene; V was cut back by 10 bases and J by 4 bases. CDR3 DNA: TGTGCCACCACCAGGGGGCGCGGCTATGGCTACACCTTC. It is translated as CATTRGRGYGYTF.

J is TRBJ2-1 and V is TRBV9, with TRBD2 matching over 9 bases. The CDR3 has 16 residues. The germline V gene has CDR1 SGDLS and CDR2 YYNGEE. J gave up 6 bases and V 3 bases, and 10 bases lay outside the gene matches. CDR3 DNA: TGTGCCAGCAGCGGCGCTGCGGGACTAGCCGGCAATGAGCAGTTCTTC. Protein product: CASSGAAGLAGNEQFF.

The rearrangement uses TRBV28 and TRBJ1-1; 8 positions match TRBD1. Germline CDR1 is MDHEN and CDR2 is SYDVKM. There are 14 residues in the CDR3. Losses at the gene ends were 3 bases for V and 1 base for J; bases not matched to a gene: 1. This CDR3 reads CASSLGTGNTEAFF. The CDR3 DNA follows: TGTGCCAGCAGTTTGGGGACAGGGAACACTGAAGCTTTCTTT.

This clone has just one count. The chain carries TRBV5-1 and TRBJ2-5; 12 nucleotides align to TRBD2. CDR3 length equals 15 residues. V was clipped by 0 bases and J by 4 bases; unmatched bases: 1. Germline V gene lookup returns CDR1 SGHRS and CDR2 YFSETQ. The CDR3 DNA reads TGCGCCAGCAGCTTGGCACTAGCGGGGGGAGAGACCCAGTACTTC. Its translation: CASSLALAGGETQYF.

The gene calls are TRBV19 and TRBJ1-2; no clear D gene. The ends were cut back, 3 bases at V and 4 bases at J, with 9 bases in the middle. This CDR3 has 13 residues. The germline V gene has CDR1 LNHDA and CDR2 SQIVND (reference sequence). The CDR3 sequence is CASSIGQIYGYTF. As DNA, the CDR3 is TGTGCCAGTAGTATTGGGCAGATCTATGGCTACACCTTC.

The V call is TRBV27, the J call TRBJ2-7; a weak D match, TRBD1 (6 bases). The CDR3 totals 13 residues. Germline CDR1 reads MNHEY; CDR2 reads SMNVEV (reference sequence). Trimming took off 6 bases at V and 1 base at J, with 10 bases between the two ends. The chain's CDR3 is CASRETGSYEQYF. The CDR3 DNA sequence: TGTGCCAGCAGGGAAACAGGGTCCTACGAGCAGTACTTC.

This clone showed up just once. The CDR3 DNA reads TGTGCCAGCAGTTGGGGGGGACTAGCGGGGCGCACAGATACGCAGTATTTT. Encoded protein: CASSWGGLAGRTDTQYF. The V gene is TRBV27, the J gene TRBJ2-3; 13 bases fit TRBD2. With 4 bases clipped from V and 1 base from J, the junction kept 5 bases outside the gene matches. The CDR3 is 17 residues long. Germline V gene sequence: CDR1 MNHEY, CDR2 SMNVEV (reference sequence).

This chain joins TRBV5-8 and TRBJ2-5, with D possibly TRBD2 on 6 matching bases. Trimming removed 7 bases at V and 2 bases at J, with 18 bases between. The CDR3 length is 15 residues. Per germline, CDR1 SGHTS and CDR2 YDEGEE. The CDR3 is CASVLGYGGQETQYF. As DNA, the CDR3 is TGTGCCAGCGTCTTAGGTTACGGGGGTCAAGAGACCCAGTACTTC.

A remark on this clone: The germline gene is not matched at one end of the junction; a read error may be the cause. The chain has TRBV5-6 and TRBJ2-7, with 7 nucleotides matching TRBD1. The CDR3 contains 16 residues. Looked up from germline, CDR1 is SGHDT and CDR2 is YYEEEE. CDR3: CASSTWTGLLSYGQYF. The CDR3 nucleotides read TGTGCCAGCAGCACCTGGACAGGCCTTCTCTCCTACGGGCAGTACTTC.

This chain uses TRBV2 with TRBJ2-5; the D gene is possibly TRBD2 (7 bases). The V end was cut by 0 bases, the J end by 9 bases, with 23 bases between. Germline V CDR1 and CDR2: SNHLY, FYNNEI. The CDR3 is 17 residues long. The DNA for the CDR3 is TGTGCCAGCAGTGAAGCGTTGGCGGCGAAGGGGGGGGAGGCCCAGTACTTC. Protein: CASSEALAAKGGEAQYF.

Details on this clone: An end of the junction differs from the germline gene, which may be a read error. The gene calls are TRBV5-1 and TRBJ1-2; 11 nucleotides line up with TRBD1. In germline, CDR1 is SGHRS, CDR2 YFSETQ. The CDR3 length is 14 residues. The CDR3, as DNA: TGCGTCAGCAGGCGGACAGGGGGCGACTATGGCTACACCTTC. Translated, it gives CVSRRTGGDYGYTF.

This rearrangement joins TRBV6-1 to TRBJ2-5; D is ambiguous. This CDR3 comprises 14 residues. Trimming removed 1 base from V and 0 bases from J, with 6 bases in between. CDR1 MNHNS and CDR2 SASEGT come from the germline V gene. CDR3 nucleotide sequence: TGTGCCAGCAGTGAAGTGAGAAACCAAGAGACCCAGTACTTC. It is translated as CASSEVRNQETQYF.

The chain recombines TRBV2 with TRBJ1-1; perhaps TRBD1 as D (5 bases). Trimming took 8 bases from V and 3 from J, leaving 13 bases between them. The CDR3 has 13 residues. Germline loops: CDR1 SNHLY, CDR2 FYNNEI. For the CDR3, the DNA is TGTGCCAGCGGTCAGGGAGGCGACACTGAAGCTTTCTTT. The encoded protein is CASGQGGDTEAFF.

V usage is TRBV5-4 and J usage is TRBJ1-2, with a weak D call TRBD1 (6 bases). Germline CDR1 reads SGHNT; CDR2 reads YYREEE (reference sequence). V lost 9 bases and J 3 bases, leaving 12 bases between the germline ends. This CDR3 is built from 12 residues. CDR3 protein: CATQTGDYGYTF. CDR3 sequence (DNA): TGTGCCACCCAGACAGGAGACTATGGCTACACCTTC. The entire variable domain, with the rest obtained from reference TRBV5-4 and TRBJ1-2, is as follows: ETGVTQSPTHLIKTRGQQVTLRCSSQSGHNTVSWYQQALGQGPQFIFQYYREEENGRGNFPPRFSGLQFPNYSSELNVNALELDDSALYLCATQTGDYGYTFGSGTRLTVV.

V gene TRBV10-3 combines with J gene TRBJ1-1; the D gene is possibly TRBD1 (5 bases). Germline values: CDR1 ENHRY, CDR2 SYGVKD. V gave up 1 base and J gave up 3 bases, with 12 bases separating them. CDR3 length equals 15 residues. The CDR3 loop reads CAISEWGDGDTEAFF. CDR3 DNA sequence: TGTGCCATCAGTGAGTGGGGGGACGGGGACACTGAAGCTTTCTTT.

This clone was found once. CDR3 bases: TGTGCCAGCAGTGTCCGCGGAGGAGGACAGGGGTTGCTGCCTGGAAACACCATATATTTT. As protein: CASSVRGGGQGLLPGNTIYF. J is TRBJ1-3 and V is TRBV6-1; 9 bases match TRBD1. Germline CDR1 and CDR2: MNHNS and SASEGT. The V and J ends lost 4 bases and 2 bases, in that order; junction bases with no gene match: 18. The CDR3 contains 20 residues.

J is TRBJ2-2 and V is TRBV6-5; tentative D call: TRBD1 (6 bases). Per the germline V gene, CDR1 is MNHEY and CDR2 is SVGAGI. V was shortened by 6 bases and J by 5 bases, with 16 bases between the two germline ends. The CDR3 has 15 amino acids. CDR3 region: CASRPPGQLTGELFF. The CDR3 region has the DNA TGTGCCAGCAGACCACCGGGACAACTTACCGGGGAGCTGTTTTTT.

The chain uses TRBV30 and TRBJ1-3, with a possible D match to TRBD1 (6 bases). From germline, CDR1 is GTSNPN and CDR2 SVGIG (reference sequence). This CDR3 comprises 15 residues. V was shortened by 2 bases and J by 4 bases, with 15 bases between the two germline ends. CDR3 loop: CAWSPKGGAGNTIYF. CDR3 nucleotide sequence: TGTGCCTGGAGTCCGAAAGGGGGGGCCGGAAACACCATATATTTT.